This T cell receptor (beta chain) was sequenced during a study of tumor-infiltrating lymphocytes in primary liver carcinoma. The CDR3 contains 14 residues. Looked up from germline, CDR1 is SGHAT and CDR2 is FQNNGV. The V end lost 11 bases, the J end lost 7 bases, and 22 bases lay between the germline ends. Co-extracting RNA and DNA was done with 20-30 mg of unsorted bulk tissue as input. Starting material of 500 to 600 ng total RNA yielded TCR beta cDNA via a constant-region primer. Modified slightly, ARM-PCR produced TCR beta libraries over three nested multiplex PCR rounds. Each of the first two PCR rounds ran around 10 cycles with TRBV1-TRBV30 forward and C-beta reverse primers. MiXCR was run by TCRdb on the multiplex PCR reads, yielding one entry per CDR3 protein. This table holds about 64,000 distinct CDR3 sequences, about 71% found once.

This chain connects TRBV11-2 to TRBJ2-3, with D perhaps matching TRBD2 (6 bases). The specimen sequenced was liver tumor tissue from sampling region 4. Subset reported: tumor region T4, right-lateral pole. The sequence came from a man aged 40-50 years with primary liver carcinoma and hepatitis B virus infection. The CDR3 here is CAGGAREPAYTQYF. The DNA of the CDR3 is TGTGCCGGAGGGGCACGGGAGCCAGCATATACGCAGTATTTT.